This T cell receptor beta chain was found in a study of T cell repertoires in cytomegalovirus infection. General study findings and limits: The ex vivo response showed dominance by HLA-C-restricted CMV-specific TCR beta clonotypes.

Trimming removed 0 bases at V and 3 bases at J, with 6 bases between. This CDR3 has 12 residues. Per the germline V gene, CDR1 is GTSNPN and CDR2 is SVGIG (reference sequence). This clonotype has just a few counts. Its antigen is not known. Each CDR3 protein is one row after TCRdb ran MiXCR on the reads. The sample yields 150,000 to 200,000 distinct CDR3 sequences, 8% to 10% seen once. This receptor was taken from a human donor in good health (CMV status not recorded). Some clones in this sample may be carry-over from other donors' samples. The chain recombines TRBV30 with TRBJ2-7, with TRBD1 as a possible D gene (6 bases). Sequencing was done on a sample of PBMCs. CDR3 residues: CAWSVQGYEQYF. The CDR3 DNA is TGTGCCTGGAGTGTACAGGGCTACGAGCAGTACTTC. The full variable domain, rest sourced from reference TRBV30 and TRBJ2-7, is SQTIHQWPATLVQPVGSPLSLECTVEGTSNPNLYWYRQAAGRGLQLLFYSVGIGQISSEVPQNLSASRPQDRQFILSSKKLLLSDSGFYLCAWSVQGYEQYFGPGTRLTVT.